The entry that follows covers one T cell receptor (beta chain) sequence. The data were obtained in a study of shared clonotypes between healthy human individuals. V was clipped by 5 bases and J by 6 bases, with 13 bases between them. There are 14 residues in the CDR3. Germline V lookup: CDR1 SGHTA, CDR2 FQGNSA. Partitioning of CD4+ cells yielded a CD45RA+ naive subset and a CD45RA-negative memory subset. This table comes from immunoSEQ multiplex PCR, and its TCRdb copy is limited to in-frame clones, with some not included. The data show under 1,100,000 clones, around 74% seen once. The V call is TRBV7-2, the J call TRBJ2-2; D unclear. The receptor's source is a man in his late teens or twenties in good health. The material sequenced was memory CD4+ T cells sorted from blood. Regarding subset: CD45RA-negative fraction. DNA for the CDR3: TGTGCCAGCAGCCGGGCCCGTTTGTCCGGGGAGCTGTTTTTT. Its protein product is CASSRARLSGELFF.